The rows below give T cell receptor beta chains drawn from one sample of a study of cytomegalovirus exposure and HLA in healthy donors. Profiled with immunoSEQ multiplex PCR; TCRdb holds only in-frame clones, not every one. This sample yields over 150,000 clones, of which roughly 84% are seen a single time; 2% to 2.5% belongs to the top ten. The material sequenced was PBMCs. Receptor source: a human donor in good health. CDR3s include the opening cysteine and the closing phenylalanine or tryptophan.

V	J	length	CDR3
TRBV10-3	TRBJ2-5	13	CAIRGTGQETQYF
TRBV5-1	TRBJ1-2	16	CASSQGTGAYNYGYTF
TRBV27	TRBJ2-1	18	CASNGRTGGFGAKGEQFF
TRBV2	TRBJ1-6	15	CASSELSRANSPLHF
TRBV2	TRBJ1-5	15	CASSVGTGGRQPQHF
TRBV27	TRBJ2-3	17	CASKYSGGLTRTDTQYF
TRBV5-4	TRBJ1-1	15	CASSLGQGVNTEAFF
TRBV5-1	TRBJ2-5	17	CASSLYITSGGQETQYF
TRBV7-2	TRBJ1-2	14	CASSLDAERYGYTF
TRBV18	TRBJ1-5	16	CASSPPGGISNQPQHF
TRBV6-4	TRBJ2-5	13	CASRTAEGETQYF
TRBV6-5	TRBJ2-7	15	CASRPSGGTSYEQYF
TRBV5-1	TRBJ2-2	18	CASSGGTVNRFGPGELFF
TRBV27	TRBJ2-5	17	CASSWIGTGAIQETQYF